These 4 T cell receptor beta chains share one sample of origin, sequenced in a study of blood T cell repertoires in COVID-19 (dated by TCRdb to the early 2020s). Libraries were built with the immunoSEQ multiplex PCR assay. TCRdb took this table from immuneACCESS and kept in-frame rearrangements with V and J called. Such tables lack part of the clones; where checked against another copy, unresolved V genes explain under half of the gap, and the rest is unexplained. Recorded for this sample are more than 350,000 clones; 88% of them occurred a single time. The ten largest clones represent roughly 1.4% of the sample. The specimen sequenced was PBMCs or T cells enriched from blood (not recorded which). The receptors derive from a woman aged 18 to 35 who had been exposed to COVID-19.

This sequence joins TRBV2 and TRBJ1-4; 7 nucleotides line up with TRBD1. This CDR3 is 12 amino acids long. CDR1 is SNHLY and CDR2 is FYNNEI in the germline V gene. Trimming cost V 6 bases and J 8 bases; bases outside gene matches: 3. The CDR3, as DNA: TGTGCCAGCAGGTGGGGACAGGAAAAACTGTTTTTT. It encodes CASRWGQEKLFF.

This chain connects TRBV6-5 to TRBJ2-3; the match to TRBD2 covers 8 bases. V was pared by 5 bases and J by 4 bases, with 5 bases of the junction left unmatched. Germline CDR1 is MNHEY and CDR2 is SVGAGI. The CDR3 sequence is 14 residues long. DNA of the CDR3: TGTGCCAGCAGTCTACTAGCGGTCGCAGATACGCAGTATTTT. Translation: CASSLLAVADTQYF.

This clone was recorded many times. The chain combines TRBV5-1 with TRBJ2-1; 9 bases agree with TRBD1. The J segment lost 9 bases and the V segment lost 2 bases, leaving 6 bases of the junction unmatched. Germline loops: CDR1 SGHRS, CDR2 YFSETQ. CDR3 size: 14 residues. CDR3 amino acids: CASSFQQGAGEQFF. The CDR3 nucleotides read TGCGCCAGCAGCTTCCAACAGGGGGCAGGTGAGCAGTTCTTC. The whole variable domain, filled in from reference TRBV5-1 and TRBJ2-1, reads KAGVTQTPRYLIKTRGQQVTLSCSPISGHRSVSWYQQTPGQGLQFLFEYFSETQRNKGNFPGRFSGRQFSNSRSEMNVSTLELGDSALYLCASSFQQGAGEQFFGPGTRLTVL.

The chain couples TRBV10-3 to TRBJ1-1; the D is unclear. The CDR3 loop spans 11 amino acids. Trimming stripped 3 bases from V and 7 bases from J, with 6 bases between. CDR1 and CDR2 (germline): ENHRY, SYGVKD. In DNA form, the CDR3 reads TGTGCCATCAGTGACGTGAGTGAAGCTTTCTTT. Its translation: CAISDVSEAFF.